These 14 T cell receptor beta chains were sequenced from one sample in a study of siplizumab effects on memory and regulatory T cells. Assay used: immunoSEQ multiplex PCR; TCRdb lists only in-frame clones, some missing. Of more than 45,000 clones in the sample, about 92% are singletons; the top ten hold approximately 38%. Sequencing was carried out using CD8+ T cells sorted from blood. These receptors originate from a human donor in good health.

This chain uses TRBV21-1 with TRBJ2-2; the D segment call TRBD2 is taken from the table without a DNA check. TRBV21-1 is a documented pseudogene. This CDR3 has 16 residues. CDR3 sequence: CASSKWGGGGTGELFF. Written as DNA, the CDR3 is TGTGCCAGCAGCAAATGGGGGGGAGGCGGCACCGGGGAGCTGTTTTTT.

This chain links TRBV5-4 with TRBJ2-2; 9 bases are a match to TRBD2. Trimming removed 3 bases from V and 6 bases from J; junction bases left unmatched: 9. Germline V CDR1 and CDR2: SGHNT, YYREEE (reference sequence). The CDR3 sequence is 16 residues long. CDR3 protein: CASSWGAGGPPGELFF. As DNA, the CDR3 is TGTGCCAGCAGCTGGGGGGCGGGAGGGCCTCCCGGGGAGCTGTTTTTT.

The chain recombines TRBV29-1 with TRBJ1-1, with D uncertain. Germline lookup yields CDR1 SQVTM and CDR2 ANQGSEA. V was shortened by 2 bases and J by 11 bases, with 12 bases between the two germline ends. CDR3 size: 11 residues. In nucleotides, the CDR3 is TGCAGCGTTGAACGGTCCCTGGGGGCTTTCTTT. Its translation is CSVERSLGAFF.

The V call is TRBV9, the J call TRBJ1-6; the D gene is possibly TRBD1 (5 bases). Looked up from germline, CDR1 is SGDLS and CDR2 is YYNGEE. The CDR3 loop spans 15 amino acids. The V gene lost 0 bases and the J gene lost 3 bases, with 7 bases spanning the gap. DNA for the CDR3: TGTGCCAGCAGCGTAGGAGACAGCTATAATTCACCCCTCCACTTT. Its translation is CASSVGDSYNSPLHF. Full variable domain (missing parts from reference TRBV9 and TRBJ1-6): DSGVTQTPKHLITATGQRVTLRCSPRSGDLSVYWYQQSLDQGLQFLIQYYNGEERAKGNILERFSAQQFPDLHSELNLSSLELGDSALYFCASSVGDSYNSPLHFGNGTRLTVT.

This chain links TRBV5-1 with TRBJ2-1; tentatively, D is TRBD2 (5 bases). V lost 2 bases and J lost 2, with 8 bases in between. The germline gives CDR1 SGHRS, CDR2 YFSETQ. CDR3 size: 14 residues. This CDR3 reads CASSFRLTYNEQFF. CDR3 DNA: TGCGCCAGCAGCTTTCGACTAACCTACAATGAGCAGTTCTTC.

The chain is built from TRBV28 and TRBJ2-7, with no clear D. This CDR3 is 14 amino acids long. The V end was cut by 3 bases, the J end by 2 bases, with 11 bases between. The germline CDR1 and CDR2 sequences are MDHEN and SYDVKM. The CDR3 DNA reads as TGTGCCAGCAGTTTGCCGACCGATACCTACGAGCAGTACTTC. Translating it yields CASSLPTDTYEQYF.

The chain carries TRBV9 and TRBJ1-2; D perhaps matches TRBD1 (5 bases). V shed 3 bases and J shed 7 bases, with 13 bases lying between them. Germline CDR1 and CDR2: SGDLS and YYNGEE. The CDR3 is 13 residues long. The CDR3: CASSGGNLGGYTF. The CDR3 coding sequence is TGTGCCAGCAGCGGGGGGAATCTCGGTGGCTACACCTTC.

V is TRBV6-5 and J is TRBJ1-5, with 8 bases fitting TRBD1. Germline CDR1 is MNHEY and CDR2 is SVGAGI. There are 14 residues in the CDR3. The V segment lost 6 bases and the J segment 7 bases; nucleotides outside the gene matches: 8. For the CDR3, the DNA is TGTGCCAGCAGGCCAGGACAGGGTTGGCAGCCCCAGCATTTT. Translated: CASRPGQGWQPQHF.

This clone came up once. CDR3 sequence (DNA): TGCGCCAGCAGCCAAGATGCGAGGGGGCCAGAGCAGTACTTC. This codes for CASSQDARGPEQYF. The chain employs TRBV4-3 and TRBJ2-7; 7 bases are a match to TRBD1. The V gene's germline CDR1 is LGHNA and CDR2 YSLEER. CDR3 size: 14 residues. The V segment lost 0 bases and the J segment 7 bases; nucleotides outside the gene matches: 6.

The chain employs TRBV7-2 and TRBJ2-7; 11 bases map to TRBD2. V shed 5 bases and J 0 bases; nucleotides not matched to a gene: 12. Per the germline V gene, CDR1 is SGHTA and CDR2 is FQGNSA. The CDR3 extends over 18 amino acids. DNA of the CDR3: TGTGCCAGCAGCCCCACTTCTCTAGCGGGAGGTAGCTCCTACGAGCAGTACTTC. Translating it yields CASSPTSLAGGSSYEQYF.

The chain couples TRBV27 to TRBJ1-5; D might be TRBD1 (5 bases). The CDR3 spans 16 residues. Germline V lookup: CDR1 MNHEY, CDR2 SMNVEV (reference sequence). The V end lost 5 bases, the J end lost 0 bases, and 14 bases lay between the germline ends. For the CDR3, the DNA is TGTGCCAGCAGTCCTATGGGGGGGAATAGCAATCAGCCCCAGCATTTT. Amino acid sequence: CASSPMGGNSNQPQHF.

The rearrangement joins TRBV5-1 to TRBJ2-1; TRBD2 is a possible D gene (6 bases). Trimming stripped 3 bases from V and 8 bases from J, with 12 bases between. This CDR3 region has 13 residues. The V gene's germline CDR1 is SGHRS and CDR2 YFSETQ. The CDR3: CASSSGGTDEQFF. The CDR3 DNA sequence: TGCGCCAGCAGCTCAGGAGGGACGGATGAGCAGTTCTTC.

This clone was counted a few times. The chain combines TRBV7-2 with TRBJ2-7; 7 bases line up with TRBD2. The CDR3 is 16 residues long. Germline V gene lookup returns CDR1 SGHTA and CDR2 FQGNSA. V gave up 4 bases and J gave up 0 bases; unmatched junction bases: 9. The CDR3, as DNA: TGTGCCAGCAGCTGGGCGGTAGGCGGGGGCTCCTACGAGCAGTACTTC. Translated: CASSWAVGGGSYEQYF.

The chain links TRBV27 to TRBJ1-2, with 7 bases lining up with TRBD1. This CDR3 comprises 12 residues. J was trimmed by 5 bases and V by 6 bases; bases with no gene match: 3. Germline lookup yields CDR1 MNHEY and CDR2 SMNVEV (reference sequence). Here the CDR3 DNA reads TGTGCCAGCAGCCCCAGGGGGTATGGCTACACCTTC. Translating gives CASSPRGYGYTF.